This entry lists 25 T cell receptor beta chains sequenced from one sample in a study of glioma-infiltrating T cells. Using RNA template, CDR3s of TCR alpha and beta were amplified with iRepertoire arm-PCR. TCRdb processed the multiplex PCR reads anew with MiXCR; each CDR3 protein has one entry. This table holds tens of thousands of distinct CDR3 sequences, 20% to 25% found once. Source material: glioma tissue, nonneoplastic brain tissue, or PBMCs (not recorded which). These receptors were taken from a human donor with low-grade glioma or glioblastoma, undergoing nonglioma brain surgery, or in good health (not recorded which).

This clonotype appeared many times. V usage is TRBV27 and J usage is TRBJ2-2; the D is unclear. The CDR3 is 13 residues long. CDR1 MNHEY and CDR2 SMNVEV come from the germline V gene (reference sequence). V was pared by 6 bases and J by 3 bases, with 8 bases between. This CDR3 is CASRPFDTGELFF. The DNA of the CDR3 is TGTGCCAGCAGACCGTTCGACACCGGGGAGCTGTTTTTT.

This clonotype was counted ten times or more. The V gene is TRBV19, the J gene TRBJ1-3; TRBD1 aligns across 8 bases. The CDR3 length is 14 residues. The junction had 5 bases not matched to a gene; V was cut back by 7 bases and J by 3 bases. Germline V gives CDR1 LNHDA, CDR2 SQIVND (reference sequence). The CDR3 reads CASTLTGDGNTIYF. As DNA, the CDR3 is TGTGCCAGTACCCTGACAGGGGATGGAAACACCATATATTTT.

At least ten counts were recorded for this clonotype. It may be a read error: a sequence one base away is much more abundant. This sequence joins TRBV2 and TRBJ1-5; no reliable D call. The CDR3 covers 13 residues. V shed 6 bases and J shed 3 bases, with 9 bases lying between them. Per germline, CDR1 SNHLY and CDR2 FYNNEI. CDR3 protein: CASSEWPNQPQHF. The DNA of the CDR3 is TGTGCCAGCAGCGAATGGCCCAATCAGCCCCAGCATTTT.

Concerning this clonotype itself: Possible read error: a much larger clone is one base away. The chain is built from TRBV7-6 and TRBJ2-5, with 11 bases fitting TRBD2. Looked up from germline, CDR1 is SGHVS and CDR2 is FNYEAQ. The CDR3 has 14 residues. The CDR3 loop reads CASSLGLAEEAQYF. The CDR3 DNA sequence: TGTGCCAGCAGCCTGGGACTAGCGGAAGAGGCCCAGTACTTC.

On this clonotype: Relative to the germline gene, one junction end is altered; a read error may explain this. The chain uses TRBV7-2 and TRBJ2-5; D might be TRBD1 or TRBD2, each matching 5 bases. Germline CDR1 reads SGHTA; CDR2 reads FQGNSA. The CDR3 is made up of 16 amino acids. The CDR3 reads CASSSWDRLLQGTQYF. DNA for the CDR3: TGTGCCAGCAGCTCCTGGGACCGACTTCTCCAAGGGACCCAGTACTTC.

This clonotype has ten or more counts. This chain links TRBV5-1 with TRBJ1-1, with D possibly being TRBD1 (6 bases). Germline-derived CDR1 and CDR2 are SGHRS and YFSETQ. V was shortened by 4 bases and J by 4 bases, with 11 bases between the two germline ends. CDR3 length equals 13 residues. CDR3 sequence reads: CASSRDTFTEAFF. CDR3 nucleotide sequence: TGCGCCAGCAGCAGGGACACTTTCACTGAAGCTTTCTTT.

The genes are TRBV20-1 and TRBJ2-7; weak D call: TRBD2 (6 bases). The CDR3 has 14 residues. Germline assignment: CDR1 DFQATT and CDR2 SNEGSKA (reference sequence). Trimming pared 6 bases from V and 0 bases from J, leaving 15 bases between. CDR3: CSAPRAGVSYEQYF. As DNA, the CDR3 is TGCAGTGCCCCCAGAGCGGGCGTCTCCTACGAGCAGTACTTC.

This clonotype showed up many times. The chain couples TRBV12-3 or TRBV12-4 to TRBJ1-4, with a possible D match to TRBD1 (5 bases). V lost 1 base and J lost 8, with 11 bases in between. The CDR3 is 14 amino acids. CDR3: CASSLGGTEEKLFF. The CDR3 nucleotides read TGTGCCAGCAGTTTAGGGGGGACCGAAGAAAAACTGTTTTTT.

This clonotype has at least ten counts. J is TRBJ1-2 and V is TRBV18; 7 bases agree with TRBD1. V shed 6 bases, J shed 6 bases, and the junction held 7 bases outside the gene matches. Germline loops: CDR1 KGHSH, CDR2 LQKENI. The CDR3 spans 13 residues. This CDR3 reads CASSPDRVDGYTF. Written as DNA, the CDR3 is TGTGCCAGCTCCCCAGACAGGGTCGATGGCTACACCTTC.

This clonotype was observed at least ten times. This chain links TRBV7-8 with TRBJ1-5, with a tentative D call TRBD1 (5 bases). The V gene's germline CDR1 is SGHVS and CDR2 FQNEAQ. Trimming pared 8 bases from V and 0 bases from J, leaving 20 bases between. The CDR3 spans 17 residues. The CDR3, as DNA: TGTGCCAGCTCCTCTTTAGGCAGGGACCATAGCAATCAGCCCCAGCATTTT. Protein: CASSSLGRDHSNQPQHF.

This clonotype came up a few times. The rearrangement joins TRBV5-4 to TRBJ2-1; TRBD1 is a possible D gene (5 bases). The CDR3 runs 12 residues. V lost 3 bases to trimming and J lost 9 bases, with 10 bases between them. Germline values: CDR1 SGHNT, CDR2 YYREEE (reference sequence). The CDR3 region has the DNA TGTGCCAGCAGCTCAAGGGGTCCTGAGCAGTTCTTC. Its translation: CASSSRGPEQFF.

This clonotype was seen a few times. The chain is built from TRBV5-1 and TRBJ2-3; the match to TRBD2 covers 7 bases. Germline assignment: CDR1 SGHRS and CDR2 YFSETQ. CDR3 size: 12 residues. The junction had 1 base not matched to a gene; V was cut back by 3 bases and J by 6 bases. This CDR3 reads CASSSGGDTQYF. The CDR3 DNA follows: TGCGCCAGCAGCTCCGGGGGGGATACGCAGTATTTT.

The table lists this clonotype with many counts. The rearrangement uses TRBV6-6 and TRBJ1-5, with D possibly matching TRBD1 (6 bases). This CDR3 region has 17 residues. Germline CDR1 reads MNHNY; CDR2 reads SVGAGI (reference sequence). Trimming stripped 0 bases from V and 0 bases from J, with 12 bases between. The CDR3 reads CASSYSRTADSNQPQHF. The CDR3 bases are TGTGCCAGCAGTTACTCAAGGACAGCGGATAGCAATCAGCCCCAGCATTTT.

By share, this clonotype counts as medium-sized. The chain is built from TRBV14 and TRBJ1-1; D is possibly TRBD1 (5 bases). CDR1 SGHDN and CDR2 FVKESK come from the germline V gene. The CDR3 is 19 amino acids. Between the trimmed V and J ends, which lost 0 bases and 0 bases, there was a span of 20 bases. The CDR3 region is CASSQENTRVENLNTEAFF. In nucleotides, the CDR3 is TGTGCCAGCAGCCAAGAAAATACCAGGGTGGAGAACTTGAACACTGAAGCTTTCTTT.

This clonotype was detected ten times or more. V and J are TRBV20-1 and TRBJ1-1, with D tentatively TRBD1 (6 bases). Germline lookup yields CDR1 DFQATT and CDR2 SNEGSKA (reference sequence). The CDR3 length is 14 residues. Trimming shortened V by 1 base and J by 4 bases, and 13 bases separated the two germline ends. The CDR3 is CSARGRGRGTEAFF. In nucleotides, the CDR3 is TGCAGTGCTAGAGGACGGGGGCGGGGCACTGAAGCTTTCTTT.

This clonotype was seen at least ten times. The CDR3 loop is CASSTLRGLMNTEAFF. As DNA, the CDR3 is TGTGCCAGCAGTACACTTAGGGGATTGATGAACACTGAAGCTTTCTTT. The V gene is TRBV6-1, the J gene TRBJ1-1, with a tentative D call TRBD1 (5 bases). The V gene's germline CDR1 is MNHNS and CDR2 SASEGT. With 5 bases removed from V and 0 bases from J, the gap between germline ends came to 16 bases. This CDR3 comprises 16 residues.

This clonotype was recorded many times. This sequence joins TRBV27 and TRBJ2-2, with a weak D call TRBD2 (6 bases). Trimming cost V 8 bases and J 7 bases, with 17 bases left between them. This CDR3 spans 14 amino acids. Per germline, CDR1 MNHEY and CDR2 SMNVEV (reference sequence). The CDR3 nucleotides read TGTGCCAGCCGCCCCGGGCCGCGGGGCGGGGAGCTGTTTTTT. Amino acid sequence: CASRPGPRGGELFF.

Many counts were recorded for this clonotype. The rearrangement uses TRBV25-1 and TRBJ2-3; D is possibly TRBD2 (6 bases). The CDR3 totals 14 residues. Germline V gene sequence: CDR1 MGHDK, CDR2 SYGVNS. With 8 bases removed from V and 0 bases from J, the gap between germline ends came to 12 bases. CDR3 coding DNA: TGTGCCAGCGGGGGGACCCAGAGCACAGATACGCAGTATTTT. Encoded protein: CASGGTQSTDTQYF. Based on the CDR3 plus reference TRBV25-1 and TRBJ2-3, the full variable domain is EADIYQTPRYLVIGTGKKITLECSQTMGHDKMYWYQQDPGMELHLIHYSYGVNSTEKGDLSSESTVSRIRTEHFPLTLESARPSHTSQYLCASGGTQSTDTQYFGPGTRLTVL.

This clonotype has a count of ten or more. The chain uses TRBV20-1 and TRBJ2-7, with 8 bases that match TRBD2. The CDR3 is made up of 16 amino acids. The J segment lost 0 bases and the V segment lost 3 bases, leaving 10 bases of the junction unmatched. The V gene's germline CDR1 is DFQATT and CDR2 SNEGSKA (reference sequence). This chain's CDR3 is CSASPGTSLNSYEQYF. The CDR3 DNA follows: TGCAGTGCTAGTCCCGGGACTAGTCTCAACTCCTACGAGCAGTACTTC.

As for this clonotype: Since a much larger clone is just one base distant, this may be a read error. The chain recombines TRBV3-1 with TRBJ1-6; D ambiguous. This CDR3 is built from 14 residues. Per the germline V gene, CDR1 is LGHDT and CDR2 is YNNKEL (reference sequence). The CDR3 here is CASSQDFHGSHLHF. DNA of the CDR3: TGTGCCAGCAGCCAAGACTTCCATGGTTCACACCTCCACTTT.

The CDR3, as DNA: TGCAGTGCTTCTCAGGGCCTAGCCAAAAACATTCAGTACTTC. As protein: CSASQGLAKNIQYF. This chain links TRBV20-1 with TRBJ2-4; D is perhaps TRBD1 (5 bases). The CDR3 contains 14 residues. Germline lookup yields CDR1 DFQATT and CDR2 SNEGSKA (reference sequence). Trimming removed 5 bases at V and 0 bases at J, with 11 bases between.

The CDR3 spells CASSQGTLASHEQYF. Here the CDR3 DNA reads TGTGCCAGCAGCCAAGGGACCCTAGCGTCCCACGAGCAGTACTTC. V is TRBV14 and J is TRBJ2-7, with D maybe TRBD2 (6 bases). Germline V gives CDR1 SGHDN, CDR2 FVKESK. V was cut by 1 base and J by 5 bases, with 15 bases left in between. The CDR3 totals 15 residues. The full variable domain, with the rest looked up from reference TRBV14 and TRBJ2-7, is EAGVTQFPSHSVIEKGQTVTLRCDPISGHDNLYWYRRVMGKEIKFLLHFVKESKQDESGMPNNRFLAERTGGTYSTLKVQPAELEDSGVYFCASSQGTLASHEQYFGPGTRLTVT.

V and J are TRBV4-1 and TRBJ2-5; TRBD1 matches at 11 bases. With V trimmed by 2 bases and J by 4 bases, 6 bases remained unmatched. Per the germline V gene, CDR1 is MGHRA and CDR2 is YSYEKL. The CDR3 totals 16 residues. This CDR3 is CASSQLPGQGGETQYF. The CDR3 DNA is TGCGCCAGCAGCCAATTACCGGGACAGGGGGGAGAGACCCAGTACTTC.

The chain uses TRBV20-1 and TRBJ2-3, with a possible D match to TRBD2 (7 bases). This CDR3 spans 14 amino acids. Trimming took off 5 bases at V and 6 bases at J, with 18 bases between the two ends. Germline loops: CDR1 DFQATT, CDR2 SNEGSKA (reference sequence). CDR3: CSAARGGRPDTQYF. The CDR3 DNA reads as TGCAGTGCTGCGAGGGGGGGACGCCCGGATACGCAGTATTTT.

Ten or more counts support this clonotype. This chain joins TRBV27 and TRBJ2-7; TRBD1 might be the D (5 bases). The V end lost 3 bases, the J end lost 0 bases, and 12 bases lay between the germline ends. The CDR3 length is 15 residues. CDR1 and CDR2 (germline): MNHEY, SMNVEV (reference sequence). The CDR3 sequence: CASSFGRVGSYEQYF. In DNA, the CDR3 is TGTGCCAGCAGTTTTGGCAGGGTAGGCTCCTACGAGCAGTACTTC.